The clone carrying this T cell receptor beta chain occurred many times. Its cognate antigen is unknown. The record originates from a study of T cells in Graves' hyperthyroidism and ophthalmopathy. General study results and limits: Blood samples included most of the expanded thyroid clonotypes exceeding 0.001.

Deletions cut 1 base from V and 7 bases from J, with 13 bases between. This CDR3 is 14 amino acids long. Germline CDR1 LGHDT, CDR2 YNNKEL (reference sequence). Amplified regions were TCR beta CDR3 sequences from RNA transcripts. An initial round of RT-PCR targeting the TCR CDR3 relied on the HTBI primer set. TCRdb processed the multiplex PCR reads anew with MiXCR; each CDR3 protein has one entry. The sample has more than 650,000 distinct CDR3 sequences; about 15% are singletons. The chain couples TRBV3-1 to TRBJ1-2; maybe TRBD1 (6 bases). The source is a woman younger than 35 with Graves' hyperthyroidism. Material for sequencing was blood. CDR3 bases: TGTGCCAGCAGCCAAGCCCCCAGGGGATCTGGCTACACCTTC. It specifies CASSQAPRGSGYTF.